This T cell receptor (beta chain) stems from a study of T cell responses to AZD1222 COVID-19 vaccine. Whole-study findings and limits: The sample set comprised mostly white British donors with more females, and clonal diversity was possibly underestimated. A reported finding is that nearly half of spike-specific TCRs target unmutated variant regions.

Sequencing was performed with immunoSEQ multiplex PCR; in TCRdb, only in-frame clones are kept and a portion is missing. This sample has fewer than 150,000 clones, with around 93% found just once. A remark on this clone: The antigen is not known.

This CDR3 region has 18 residues. The trim removed 3 bases at V and 0 bases at J, leaving 8 bases unmatched. Per the germline V gene, CDR1 is SGHAT and CDR2 is FQNNGV. The clonotype originates from an adult in good health. The starting material was peripheral blood, obtained on day 0 of AZD1222 vaccination. The chain employs TRBV11-2 and TRBJ2-3; 11 bases map to TRBD2. CDR3 amino acids: CASSFTSGGLQSTDTQYF. The CDR3 DNA is TGTGCCAGCAGCTTTACTAGCGGGGGACTTCAAAGCACAGATACGCAGTATTTT.